The 13 T cell receptor beta chains in this list originate from one sample, sequenced in a study of T cell responses to AZD1222 COVID-19 vaccine. Using immunoSEQ multiplex PCR, the repertoire was profiled, and TCRdb retains in-frame clones only, with some absent. The table has 100,000 or so clones, approximately 91% seen once. Sequenced material: peripheral blood, taken on day 0 of AZD1222 vaccination. The receptor set was obtained from an adult in good health.

This chain joins TRBV2 and TRBJ1-1, with 9 bases lining up with TRBD1. V gave up 1 base and J gave up 4 bases; unmatched junction bases: 4. The V gene's germline CDR1 is SNHLY and CDR2 FYNNEI. This CDR3 is built from 15 residues. The CDR3 region has the DNA TGTGCCAGCAGTGAAGAGGACAGGGGCGTCACTGAAGCTTTCTTT. Translated: CASSEEDRGVTEAFF.

CDR3: CASSLPGTNYGYTF. CDR3 DNA sequence: TGTGCCAGCAGTCTACCGGGGACTAACTATGGCTACACCTTC. The V gene is TRBV28, the J gene TRBJ1-2; D is uncertain. CDR1 is MDHEN and CDR2 is SYDVKM in the germline V gene. The CDR3 length is 14 residues. Trimming left V 5 bases short and J 0 bases short, with 10 bases between.

J is TRBJ2-1 and V is TRBV7-3; 10 bases align to TRBD1. The germline V gene has CDR1 SGHTA and CDR2 FQGTGA. The CDR3 has 13 amino acids. Unmatched junction bases numbered 2, after V lost 5 bases and J lost 7 bases. The CDR3 loop reads CASSRDRGNEQFF. The CDR3 DNA follows: TGTGCCAGCAGCCGGGACAGGGGTAATGAGCAGTTCTTC.

This chain uses TRBV7-9 with TRBJ2-7, with D possibly being TRBD1 (6 bases). V was pared by 1 base and J by 2 bases, with 6 bases between. Germline-derived CDR1 and CDR2 are SEHNR and FQNEAQ (reference sequence). The CDR3 sequence is 13 residues long. The CDR3 region is CASSLGGPYEQYF. As DNA, the CDR3 is TGTGCCAGCAGCTTAGGGGGGCCCTACGAGCAGTACTTC.

The chain recombines TRBV5-6 with TRBJ2-3; TRBD2 matches 9 bases. CDR1 SGHDT and CDR2 YYEEEE come from the germline V gene. The CDR3 totals 16 residues. Trimming cost V 1 base and J 4 bases; bases outside gene matches: 7. The CDR3 DNA reads TGTGCCAGCAGCTTGATTAAGCGGGGGGTGTCAGATACGCAGTATTTT. The encoded protein is CASSLIKRGVSDTQYF. The entire variable domain, with the rest obtained from reference TRBV5-6 and TRBJ2-3, is as follows: DAGVTQSPTHLIKTRGQQVTLRCSPKSGHDTVSWYQQALGQGPQFIFQYYEEEERQRGNFPDRFSGHQFPNYSSELNVNALLLGDSALYLCASSLIKRGVSDTQYFGPGTRLTVL.

J is TRBJ2-5 and V is TRBV5-1; perhaps TRBD2 as D (6 bases). V lost 0 bases and J lost 5, with 11 bases in between. Germline assignment: CDR1 SGHRS and CDR2 YFSETQ. The CDR3 totals 14 residues. CDR3: CASSLEGTLETQYF. CDR3 DNA: TGCGCCAGCAGCTTGGAGGGGACTTTGGAGACCCAGTACTTC.

CDR3 protein: CASSNQGSETQYF. CDR3 nucleotides: TGTGCCAGCAGCAACCAGGGGTCCGAGACCCAGTACTTC. This sequence joins TRBV5-4 and TRBJ2-5; tentative D call: TRBD1 (6 bases). Trimming pared 4 bases from V and 5 bases from J, leaving 12 bases between. Germline V gene data show CDR1 as SGHNT and CDR2 as YYREEE (reference sequence). The CDR3 is 13 residues long.

The gene calls are TRBV5-4 and TRBJ1-1; D is undetermined. This CDR3 comprises 13 residues. V dropped 0 bases and J dropped 0 bases, with 3 bases sitting between them. Germline CDR1 and CDR2: SGHNT and YYREEE (reference sequence). The CDR3, as DNA: TGTGCCAGCAGCTTGGATATGAACACTGAAGCTTTCTTT. Translation: CASSLDMNTEAFF.

This chain's CDR3 is CASSFPGSYEQYF. The CDR3 DNA sequence: TGTGCCAGTAGTTTCCCAGGGAGCTACGAGCAGTACTTC. This chain uses TRBV19 with TRBJ2-7; D tentatively fits TRBD1 or TRBD2 (5 bases each). There are 13 residues in the CDR3. CDR1 and CDR2 from the germline V gene are LNHDA and SQIVND (reference sequence). The V end lost 5 bases, the J end lost 3 bases, and 11 bases lay between the germline ends.

Comment on this clone: The junction departs from the called germline gene at one end, perhaps through a read error. V gene TRBV7-6 combines with J gene TRBJ2-2, with 7 bases matching TRBD1. The CDR3 runs to 16 residues. Looked up from germline, CDR1 is SGHVS and CDR2 is FNYEAQ. The CDR3: CTSSLGKGANTGELFF. CDR3 DNA: TGTACCAGCAGCTTAGGGAAGGGGGCTAATACCGGGGAGCTGTTTTTT.

The CDR3 protein is CASSSASVSYEQYF. CDR3 DNA: TGTGCCAGCAGCTCCGCTAGCGTGTCCTACGAGCAGTACTTC. This chain joins TRBV7-8 and TRBJ2-7, with TRBD2 as a possible D gene (6 bases). There are 14 residues in the CDR3. Trimming took off 4 bases at V and 1 base at J, with 11 bases between the two ends. Germline V gives CDR1 SGHVS, CDR2 FQNEAQ.

The V call is TRBV3-1 (or the pseudogene TRBV3-2), the J call TRBJ2-7; D remains unclear. V was clipped by 1 base and J by 7 bases, with 14 bases between them. Germline lookup yields CDR1 LGHDT and CDR2 YNNKEL (reference sequence). The CDR3 runs 14 residues. Written as DNA, the CDR3 is TGTGCCAGCAGCCAAGGGGCTTCCCCCGGGGAGCAGTACTTC. Its protein product is CASSQGASPGEQYF.

V and J are TRBV3-1 (or the pseudogene TRBV3-2) and TRBJ1-4, with no clear D. This CDR3 is built from 14 residues. Germline V gene lookup returns CDR1 LGHDT and CDR2 YNNKEL (reference sequence). Trimming stripped 5 bases from V and 0 bases from J, with 7 bases between. Written as DNA, the CDR3 is TGTGCCAGCAGCAGAGTGGCAACTAATGAAAAACTGTTTTTT. It encodes CASSRVATNEKLFF.